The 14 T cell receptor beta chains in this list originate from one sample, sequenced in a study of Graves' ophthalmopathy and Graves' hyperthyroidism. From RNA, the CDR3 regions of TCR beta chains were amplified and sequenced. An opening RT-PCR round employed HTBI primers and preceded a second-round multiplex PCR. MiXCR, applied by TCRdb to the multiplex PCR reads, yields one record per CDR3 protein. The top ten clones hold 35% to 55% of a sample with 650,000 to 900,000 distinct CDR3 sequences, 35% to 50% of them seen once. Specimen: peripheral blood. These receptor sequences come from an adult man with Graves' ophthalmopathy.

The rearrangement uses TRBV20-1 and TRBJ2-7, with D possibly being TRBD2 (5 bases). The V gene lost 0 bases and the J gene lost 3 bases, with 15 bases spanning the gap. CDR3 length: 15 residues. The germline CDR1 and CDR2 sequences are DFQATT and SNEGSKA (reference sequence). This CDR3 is CSAREGREIGYEQYF. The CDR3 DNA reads TGCAGTGCTAGAGAGGGAAGGGAGATCGGCTACGAGCAGTACTTC.

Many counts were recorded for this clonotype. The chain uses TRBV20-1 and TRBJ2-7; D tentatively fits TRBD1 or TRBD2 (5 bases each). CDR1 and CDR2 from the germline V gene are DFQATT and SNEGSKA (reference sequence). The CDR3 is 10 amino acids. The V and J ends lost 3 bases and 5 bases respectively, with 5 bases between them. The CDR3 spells CSARGDEQYF. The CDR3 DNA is TGCAGTGCTAGGGGGGACGAGCAGTACTTC.

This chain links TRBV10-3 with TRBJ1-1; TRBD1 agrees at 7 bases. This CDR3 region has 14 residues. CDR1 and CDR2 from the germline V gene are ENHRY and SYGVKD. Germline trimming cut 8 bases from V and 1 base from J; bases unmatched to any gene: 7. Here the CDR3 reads CAILRTGQNTEAFF. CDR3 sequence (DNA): TGTGCCATCTTGCGGACAGGCCAGAACACTGAAGCTTTCTTT.

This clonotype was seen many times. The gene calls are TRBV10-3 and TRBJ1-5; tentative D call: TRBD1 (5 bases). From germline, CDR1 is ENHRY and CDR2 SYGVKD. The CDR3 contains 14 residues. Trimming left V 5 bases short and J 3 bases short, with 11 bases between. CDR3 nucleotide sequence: TGTGCCATCAGTCAGACAGACGACAATCAGCCCCAGCATTTT. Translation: CAISQTDDNQPQHF.

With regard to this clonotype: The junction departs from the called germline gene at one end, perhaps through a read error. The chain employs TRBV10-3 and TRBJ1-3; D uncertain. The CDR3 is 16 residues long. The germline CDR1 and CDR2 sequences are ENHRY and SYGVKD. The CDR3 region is CASSYLGRDSGNTIYF. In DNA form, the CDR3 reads TGTGCCAGCAGTTACCTGGGGAGGGACTCTGGAAACACCATATATTTT.

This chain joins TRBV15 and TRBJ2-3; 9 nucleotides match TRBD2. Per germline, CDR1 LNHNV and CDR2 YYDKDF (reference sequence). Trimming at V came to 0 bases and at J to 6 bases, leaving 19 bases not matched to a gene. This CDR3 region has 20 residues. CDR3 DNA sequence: TGTGCCACCAGCAGAGATCTCCCTTCGCAACCCAGCGGGAGGAGGGATACGCAGTATTTT. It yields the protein CATSRDLPSQPSGRRDTQYF.

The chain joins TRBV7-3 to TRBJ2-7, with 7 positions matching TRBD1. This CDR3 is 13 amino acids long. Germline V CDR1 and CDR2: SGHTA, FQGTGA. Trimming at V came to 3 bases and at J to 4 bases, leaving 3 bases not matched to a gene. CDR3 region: CASSLTGLYEQYF. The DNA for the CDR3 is TGTGCCAGCAGCTTGACAGGGTTATACGAGCAGTACTTC. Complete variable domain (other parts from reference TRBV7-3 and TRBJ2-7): GAGVSQTPSNKVTEKGKYVELRCDPISGHTALYWYRQSLGQGPEFLIYFQGTGAADDSGLPNDRFFAVRPEGSVSTLKIQRTERGDSAVYLCASSLTGLYEQYFGPGTRLTVT.

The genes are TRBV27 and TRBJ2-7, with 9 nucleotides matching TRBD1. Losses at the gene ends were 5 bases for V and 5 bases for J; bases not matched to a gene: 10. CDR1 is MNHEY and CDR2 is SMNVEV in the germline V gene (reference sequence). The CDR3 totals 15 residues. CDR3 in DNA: TGTGCCAGCAGTCCGTTACAGGGGGCTCCCCACGAGCAGTACTTC. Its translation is CASSPLQGAPHEQYF.

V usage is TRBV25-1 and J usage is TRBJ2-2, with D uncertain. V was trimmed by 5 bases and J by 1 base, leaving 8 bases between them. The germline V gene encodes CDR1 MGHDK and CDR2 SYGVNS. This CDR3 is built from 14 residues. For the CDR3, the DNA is TGTGCCAGCAGTTACTCGCTGAACACCGGGGAGCTGTTTTTT. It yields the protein CASSYSLNTGELFF. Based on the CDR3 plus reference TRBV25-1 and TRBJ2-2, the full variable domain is EADIYQTPRYLVIGTGKKITLECSQTMGHDKMYWYQQDPGMELHLIHYSYGVNSTEKGDLSSESTVSRIRTEHFPLTLESARPSHTSQYLCASSYSLNTGELFFGEGSRLTVL.

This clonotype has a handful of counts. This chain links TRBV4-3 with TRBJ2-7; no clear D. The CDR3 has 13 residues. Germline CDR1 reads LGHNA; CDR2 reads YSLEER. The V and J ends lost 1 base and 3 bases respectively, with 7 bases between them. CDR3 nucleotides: TGCGCCAGCAGCCAAGGACTGTTCTACGAGCAGTACTTC. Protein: CASSQGLFYEQYF.

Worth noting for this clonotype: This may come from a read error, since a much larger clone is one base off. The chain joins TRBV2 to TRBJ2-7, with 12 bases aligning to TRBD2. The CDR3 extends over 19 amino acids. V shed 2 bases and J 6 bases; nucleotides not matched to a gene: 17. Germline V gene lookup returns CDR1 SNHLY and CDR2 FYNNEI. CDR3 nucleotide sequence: TGTGCCAGCAGTGAATTGAACGGGTTATGGACTAGCGGGAATTCCGAGCAGTACTTC. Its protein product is CASSELNGLWTSGNSEQYF.

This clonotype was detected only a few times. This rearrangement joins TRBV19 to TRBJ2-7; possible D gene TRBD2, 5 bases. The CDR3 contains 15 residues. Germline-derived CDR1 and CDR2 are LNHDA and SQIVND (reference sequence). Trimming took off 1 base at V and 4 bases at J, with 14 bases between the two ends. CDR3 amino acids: CASSIGGQRPYEQYF. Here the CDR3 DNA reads TGTGCCAGTAGTATAGGTGGGCAGCGGCCTTACGAGCAGTACTTC.

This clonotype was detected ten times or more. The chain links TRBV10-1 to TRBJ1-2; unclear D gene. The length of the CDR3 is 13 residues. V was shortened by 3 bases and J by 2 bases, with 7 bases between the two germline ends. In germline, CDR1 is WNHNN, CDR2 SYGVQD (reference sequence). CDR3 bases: TGCGCCAGCAGTGAATCAGAAAACTATGGCTACACCTTC. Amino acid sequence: CASSESENYGYTF.

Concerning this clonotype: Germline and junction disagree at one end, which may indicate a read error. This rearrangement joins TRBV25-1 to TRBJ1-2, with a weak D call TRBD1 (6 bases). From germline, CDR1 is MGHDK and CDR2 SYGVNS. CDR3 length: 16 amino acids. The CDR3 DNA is TGCGCCAGCAGCCAGGGTACTATAACAGGGATCTATGGCTACACCTTC. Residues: CASSQGTITGIYGYTF.